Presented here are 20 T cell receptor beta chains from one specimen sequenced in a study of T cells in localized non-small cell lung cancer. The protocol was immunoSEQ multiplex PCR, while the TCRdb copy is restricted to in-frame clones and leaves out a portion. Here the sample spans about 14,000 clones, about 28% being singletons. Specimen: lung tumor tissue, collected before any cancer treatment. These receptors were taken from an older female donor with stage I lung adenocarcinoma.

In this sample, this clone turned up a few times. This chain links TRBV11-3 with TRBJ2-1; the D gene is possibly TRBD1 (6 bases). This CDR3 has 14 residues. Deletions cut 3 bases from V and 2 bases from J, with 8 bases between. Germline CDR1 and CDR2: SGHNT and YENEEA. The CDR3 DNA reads TGTGCCAGCAGCTTTCAGGGGACCTACAATGAGCAGTTCTTC. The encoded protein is CASSFQGTYNEQFF.

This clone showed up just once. In nucleotides, the CDR3 is TGTGCCAGTAGGCCCAGGGGTTTTGGGAACACTGAAGCTTTCTTT. It is translated as CASRPRGFGNTEAFF. This chain uses TRBV19 with TRBJ1-1; D perhaps matches TRBD1 (6 bases). Deletions cut 6 bases from V and 1 base from J, with 15 bases between. This CDR3 is built from 15 residues. Germline CDR1 LNHDA, CDR2 SQIVND (reference sequence). Drawing the rest from reference TRBV19 and TRBJ1-1, the complete variable domain is DGGITQSPKYLFRKEGQNVTLSCEQNLNHDAMYWYRQDPGQGLRLIYYSQIVNDFQKGDIAEGYSVSREKKESFPLTVTSAQKNPTAFYLCASRPRGFGNTEAFFGQGTRLTVV.

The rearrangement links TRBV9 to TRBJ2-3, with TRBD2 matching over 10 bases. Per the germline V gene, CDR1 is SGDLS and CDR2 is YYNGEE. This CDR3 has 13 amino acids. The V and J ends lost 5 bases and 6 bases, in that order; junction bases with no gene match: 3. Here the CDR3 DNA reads TGTGCCAGCAGATCTAGCGGGAGCGATACGCAGTATTTT. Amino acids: CASRSSGSDTQYF.

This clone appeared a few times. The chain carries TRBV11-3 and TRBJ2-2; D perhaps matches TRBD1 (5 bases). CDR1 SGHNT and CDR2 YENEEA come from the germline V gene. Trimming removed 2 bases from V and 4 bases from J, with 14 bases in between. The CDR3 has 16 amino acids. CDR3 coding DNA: TGTGCCAGCAGCTTATGGTCAGGGCCTGGCACCGGGGAGCTGTTTTTT. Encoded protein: CASSLWSGPGTGELFF. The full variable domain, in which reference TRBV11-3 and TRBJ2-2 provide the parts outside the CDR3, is EAGVVQSPRYKIIEKKQPVAFWCNPISGHNTLYWYLQNLGQGPELLIRYENEEAVDDSQLPKDRFSAERLKGVDSTLKIQPAELGDSAVYLCASSLWSGPGTGELFFGEGSRLTVL.

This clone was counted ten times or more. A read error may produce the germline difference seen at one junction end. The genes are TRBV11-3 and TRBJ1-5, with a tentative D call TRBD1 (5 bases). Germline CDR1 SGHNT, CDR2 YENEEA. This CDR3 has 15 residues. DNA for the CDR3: TGTGCCAGCAACTTAGGGGTAAATAGCAATCAGCCCCAGCATTTT. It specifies CASNLGVNSNQPQHF.

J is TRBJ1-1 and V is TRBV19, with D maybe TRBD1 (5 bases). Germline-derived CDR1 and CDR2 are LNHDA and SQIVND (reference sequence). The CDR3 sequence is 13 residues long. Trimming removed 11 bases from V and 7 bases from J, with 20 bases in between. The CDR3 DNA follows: TGTGCCGGCCACTCCGGGACTTCAGGTGAAGCTTTCTTT. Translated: CAGHSGTSGEAFF. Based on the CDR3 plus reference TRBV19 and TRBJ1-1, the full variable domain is DGGITQSPKYLFRKEGQNVTLSCEQNLNHDAMYWYRQDPGQGLRLIYYSQIVNDFQKGDIAEGYSVSREKKESFPLTVTSAQKNPTAFYLCAGHSGTSGEAFFGQGTRLTVV.

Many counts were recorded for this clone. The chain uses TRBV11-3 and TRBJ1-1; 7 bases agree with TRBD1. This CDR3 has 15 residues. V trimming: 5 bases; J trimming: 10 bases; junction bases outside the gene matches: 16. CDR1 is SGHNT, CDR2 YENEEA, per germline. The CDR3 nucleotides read TGTGCCAGCAGCCGTGGGGGACCCCAGGGGGTGGGAGCTTTCTTT. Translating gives CASSRGGPQGVGAFF.

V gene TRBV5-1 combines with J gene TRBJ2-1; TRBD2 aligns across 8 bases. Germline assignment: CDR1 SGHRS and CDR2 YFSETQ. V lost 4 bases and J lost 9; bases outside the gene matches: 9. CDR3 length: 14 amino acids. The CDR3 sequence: CASSLTLSGAEQFF. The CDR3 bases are TGCGCCAGCAGCCTCACACTTAGCGGGGCTGAGCAGTTCTTC.

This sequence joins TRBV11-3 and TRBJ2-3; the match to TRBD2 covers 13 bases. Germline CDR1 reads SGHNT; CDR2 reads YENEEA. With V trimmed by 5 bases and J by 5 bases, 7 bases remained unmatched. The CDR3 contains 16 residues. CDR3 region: CASSRTSGSFRDTQYF. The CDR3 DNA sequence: TGTGCCAGCAGCCGGACTAGCGGGAGTTTTAGAGATACGCAGTATTTT. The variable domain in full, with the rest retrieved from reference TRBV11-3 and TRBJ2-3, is EAGVVQSPRYKIIEKKQPVAFWCNPISGHNTLYWYLQNLGQGPELLIRYENEEAVDDSQLPKDRFSAERLKGVDSTLKIQPAELGDSAVYLCASSRTSGSFRDTQYFGPGTRLTVL.

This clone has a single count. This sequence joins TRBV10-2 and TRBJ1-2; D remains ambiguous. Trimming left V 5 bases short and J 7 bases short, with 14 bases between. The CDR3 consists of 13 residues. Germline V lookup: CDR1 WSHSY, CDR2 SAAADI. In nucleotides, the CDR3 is TGCGCCAGCAGTACCCTCGAGGGAGGTGGCTACACCTTC. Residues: CASSTLEGGGYTF.

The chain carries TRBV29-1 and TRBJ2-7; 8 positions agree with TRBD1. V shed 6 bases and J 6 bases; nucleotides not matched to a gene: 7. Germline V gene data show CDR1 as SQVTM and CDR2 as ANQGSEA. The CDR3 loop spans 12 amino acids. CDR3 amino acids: CSVGDRGGEQYF. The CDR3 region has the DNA TGCAGCGTAGGTGACAGGGGAGGCGAGCAGTACTTC.

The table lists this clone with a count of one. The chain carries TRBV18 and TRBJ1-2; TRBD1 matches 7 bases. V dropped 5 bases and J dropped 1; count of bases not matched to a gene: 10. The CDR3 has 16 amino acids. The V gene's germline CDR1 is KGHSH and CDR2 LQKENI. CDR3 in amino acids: CASSSRGQAFNYGYTF. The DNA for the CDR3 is TGTGCCAGCTCATCCCGCGGACAGGCGTTTAACTATGGCTACACCTTC.

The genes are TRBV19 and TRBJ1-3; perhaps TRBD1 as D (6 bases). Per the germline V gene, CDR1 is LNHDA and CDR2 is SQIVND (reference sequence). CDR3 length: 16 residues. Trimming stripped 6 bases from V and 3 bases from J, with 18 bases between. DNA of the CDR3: TGTGCCAGTAGCCTGGCCCTCACAGGGTTTGGAAACACCATATATTTT. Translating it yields CASSLALTGFGNTIYF.

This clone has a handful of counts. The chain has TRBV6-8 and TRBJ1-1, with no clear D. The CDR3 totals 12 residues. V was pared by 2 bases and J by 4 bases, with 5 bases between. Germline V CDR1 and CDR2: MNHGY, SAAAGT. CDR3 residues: CASSYRVTEAFF. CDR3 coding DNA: TGTGCCAGCAGTTACCGCGTCACTGAAGCTTTCTTT.

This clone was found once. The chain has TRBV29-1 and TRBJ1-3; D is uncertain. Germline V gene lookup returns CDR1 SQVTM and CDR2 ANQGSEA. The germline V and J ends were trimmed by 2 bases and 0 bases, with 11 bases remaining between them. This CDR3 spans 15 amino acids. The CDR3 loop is CSVEKSRGSGNTIYF. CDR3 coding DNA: TGCAGCGTTGAAAAGTCCCGAGGCTCTGGAAACACCATATATTTT.

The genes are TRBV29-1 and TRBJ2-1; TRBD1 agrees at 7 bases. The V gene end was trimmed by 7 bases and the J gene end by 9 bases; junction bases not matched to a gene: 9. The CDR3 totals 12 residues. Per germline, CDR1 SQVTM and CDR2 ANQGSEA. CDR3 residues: CSGRQGLGEQFF. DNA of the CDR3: TGCAGCGGCCGACAGGGTCTGGGTGAGCAGTTCTTC.

CDR3 residues: CASSQRLAGGTVRVTDTQYF. CDR3 bases: TGTGCCAGCAGTCAGCGACTGGCGGGAGGTACCGTGAGAGTGACAGATACGCAGTATTTT. The chain has TRBV6-8 and TRBJ2-3; 8 positions agree with TRBD2. The germline V gene has CDR1 MNHGY and CDR2 SAAAGT. This CDR3 has 20 amino acids. The trim removed 5 bases at V and 3 bases at J, leaving 22 bases unmatched.

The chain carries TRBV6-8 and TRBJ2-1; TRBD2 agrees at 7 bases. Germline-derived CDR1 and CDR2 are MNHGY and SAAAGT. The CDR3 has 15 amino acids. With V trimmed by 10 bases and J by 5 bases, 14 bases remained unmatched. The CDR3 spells CAISYPQRGNNEQFF. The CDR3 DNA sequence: TGTGCCATCTCCTACCCCCAGCGGGGTAACAATGAGCAGTTCTTC.

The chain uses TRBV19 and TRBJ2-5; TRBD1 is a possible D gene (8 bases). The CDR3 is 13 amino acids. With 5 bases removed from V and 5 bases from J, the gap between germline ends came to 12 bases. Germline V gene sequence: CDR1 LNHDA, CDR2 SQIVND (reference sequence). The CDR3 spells CASSPQGGETQYF. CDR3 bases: TGTGCCAGTAGTCCACAGGGGGGGGAGACCCAGTACTTC.

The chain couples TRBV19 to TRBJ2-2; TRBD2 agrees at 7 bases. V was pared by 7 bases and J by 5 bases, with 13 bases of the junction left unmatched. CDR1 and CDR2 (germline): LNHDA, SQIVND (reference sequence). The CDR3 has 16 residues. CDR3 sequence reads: CASTIRDAGVTGELFF. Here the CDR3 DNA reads TGTGCCAGTACCATCCGAGATGCGGGGGTAACCGGGGAGCTGTTTTTT.